A single sample is the source of the 10 T cell receptor beta chains below, sequenced in a study of blood T cell repertoires in COVID-19. Method: immunoSEQ multiplex PCR; TCRdb's copy keeps in-frame clones and lacks some. In the table there are fewer than 120,000 clones, about 88% of which are singletons. Sequencing used peripheral blood. All receptors derive from a woman between 45 and 60 years old with acute or convalescent COVID-19.

The V call is TRBV5-5, the J call TRBJ2-7, with D tentatively TRBD1 (5 bases). This CDR3 region has 15 residues. CDR1 is SGHKS, CDR2 YYEKEE, per germline (reference sequence). Trimming left V 0 bases short and J 6 bases short, with 16 bases between. Here the CDR3 DNA reads TGTGCCAGCAGCTTGGAGGGGTGGACCAGTACCGAGCAGTACTTC. This sequence encodes CASSLEGWTSTEQYF.

The V call is TRBV30, the J call TRBJ2-1; the D gene is possibly TRBD2 (6 bases). Trimming took 1 base from V and 12 from J, leaving 10 bases between them. The CDR3 contains 11 residues. Germline V gives CDR1 GTSNPN, CDR2 SVGIG (reference sequence). In DNA form, the CDR3 reads TGTGCCTGGAGTGCGGTCGGGGGGCAGTTCTTC. It translates to CAWSAVGGQFF.

This chain connects TRBV12-3 or TRBV12-4 to TRBJ1-1, with no clear D. The CDR3 length is 12 residues. V was shortened by 4 bases and J by 3 bases, with 6 bases between the two germline ends. The CDR3 protein is CASSYGDTEAFF. DNA for the CDR3: TGTGCCAGCAGTTACGGGGACACTGAAGCTTTCTTT.

In this sample, this clone turned up once. The CDR3 coding sequence is TGCAGCGTTGTGACTAGCGTCTATGAGCAGTTCTTC. Residues: CSVVTSVYEQFF. The chain combines TRBV29-1 with TRBJ2-1; 8 positions match TRBD2. The V and J ends lost 4 bases and 8 bases, in that order; junction bases with no gene match: 4. In germline, CDR1 is SQVTM, CDR2 ANQGSEA. This CDR3 contains 12 residues.

The chain joins TRBV30 to TRBJ1-3; a weak D match, TRBD1 (5 bases). Germline-derived CDR1 and CDR2 are GTSNPN and SVGIG (reference sequence). There are 15 residues in the CDR3. V lost 0 bases and J 4 bases, leaving 13 bases between the germline ends. The CDR3 nucleotides read TGTGCCTGGAGTGTAGGGGCAGGGAACGGAAACACCATATATTTT. Encoded protein: CAWSVGAGNGNTIYF.

The DNA for the CDR3 is TGTGCCAGCAGCCCCCTTGCAGGGAGGAGTACTGAAGCTTTCTTT. Protein product: CASSPLAGRSTEAFF. The chain is built from TRBV7-2 and TRBJ1-1; possibly TRBD1 for D (5 bases). Deletions cut 5 bases from V and 5 bases from J, with 18 bases between. In germline, CDR1 is SGHTA, CDR2 FQGNSA. This CDR3 has 15 amino acids.

V usage is TRBV5-6 and J usage is TRBJ2-3; TRBD1 matches 8 bases. Per the germline V gene, CDR1 is SGHDT and CDR2 is YYEEEE. CDR3 length equals 16 residues. The V gene end was trimmed by 0 bases and the J gene end by 4 bases; junction bases not matched to a gene: 7. CDR3 amino acids: CASSLAMTGVADTQYF. CDR3 DNA sequence: TGTGCCAGCAGCTTGGCGATGACAGGGGTAGCAGATACGCAGTATTTT. Together with reference TRBV5-6 and TRBJ2-3, the CDR3 gives the full variable domain: DAGVTQSPTHLIKTRGQQVTLRCSPKSGHDTVSWYQQALGQGPQFIFQYYEEEERQRGNFPDRFSGHQFPNYSSELNVNALLLGDSALYLCASSLAMTGVADTQYFGPGTRLTVL.

J is TRBJ2-4 and V is TRBV5-8, with 7 nucleotides matching TRBD2. Germline V CDR1 and CDR2: SGHTS, YDEGEE. The CDR3 is 16 amino acids. V lost 0 bases to trimming and J lost 0 bases; unmatched junction nucleotides: 3. In DNA, the CDR3 is TGTGCCAGCAGCTTGGGGGCGGGAGTAGCCAAAAACATTCAGTACTTC. Translated, it gives CASSLGAGVAKNIQYF. The full variable domain, with the rest looked up from reference TRBV5-8 and TRBJ2-4, is EAGVTQSPTHLIKTRGQQATLRCSPISGHTSVYWYQQALGLGLQFLLWYDEGEERNRGNFPPRFSGRQFPNYSSELNVNALELEDSALYLCASSLGAGVAKNIQYFGAGTRLSVL.

This chain's CDR3 is CASRARGYNEQFF. CDR3 DNA sequence: TGTGCCAGCAGAGCCAGGGGGTACAATGAGCAGTTCTTC. The chain uses TRBV6-5 and TRBJ2-1; 7 nucleotides match TRBD1. CDR3 length: 13 amino acids. Trimming at V came to 6 bases and at J to 4 bases, leaving 3 bases not matched to a gene. CDR1 is MNHEY, CDR2 SVGAGI, per germline.

This chain uses TRBV6-1 with TRBJ1-6; D uncertain. The V gene lost 2 bases and the J gene lost 0 bases, with 5 bases spanning the gap. The CDR3 length is 15 residues. Germline CDR1 is MNHNS and CDR2 is SASEGT. CDR3 amino acids: CASSETNSYNSPLHF. CDR3 DNA: TGTGCCAGCAGTGAAACAAACTCCTATAATTCACCCCTCCACTTT.